This T cell receptor beta chain is from a study of blood T cell repertoires in COVID-19. The repertoire was sequenced with immunoSEQ multiplex PCR; TCRdb's copy has only in-frame clones and lacks some. Here the sample spans tens of thousands of clones, about 83% being singletons. The CDR3 is made up of 15 amino acids. V lost 10 bases, J lost 0 bases, and 18 bases lay in between. Per the germline V gene, CDR1 is MNHEY and CDR2 is SVGAGI. There are a few counts of this clone. V usage is TRBV6-5 and J usage is TRBJ1-1; perhaps TRBD1 as D (6 bases). Sequencing was carried out using peripheral blood. This TCR derives from a human donor in a cohort sampled during active COVID-19. CDR3 DNA sequence: TGTGCCACCTCTAACAGGGCGACGATGAACACTGAAGCTTTCTTT. Its protein product is CATSNRATMNTEAFF.